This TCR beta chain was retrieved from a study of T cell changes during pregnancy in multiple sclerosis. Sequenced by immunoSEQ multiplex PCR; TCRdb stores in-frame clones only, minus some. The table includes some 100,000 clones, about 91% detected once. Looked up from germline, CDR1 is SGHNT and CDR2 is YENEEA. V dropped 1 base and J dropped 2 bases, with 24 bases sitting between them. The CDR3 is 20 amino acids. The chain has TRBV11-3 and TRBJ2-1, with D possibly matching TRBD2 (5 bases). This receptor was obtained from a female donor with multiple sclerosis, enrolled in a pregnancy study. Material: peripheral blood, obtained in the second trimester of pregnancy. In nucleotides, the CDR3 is TGTGCCAGCAGCTTAGGATTTAGCGCGTTAAACCGCAGTCCCTACAATGAGCAGTTCTTC. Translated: CASSLGFSALNRSPYNEQFF.